The rows below give T cell receptor beta chains drawn from one sample of a study of beta chain features in type 1 diabetes. Assay: immunoSEQ multiplex PCR; the TCRdb copy retains only in-frame clones and omits some. The sample lists hundreds of thousands of clones, 11% to 15% occurring once. Sequencing input: naive CD4+ T cells from blood. Every receptor here comes from a man younger than 35 with type 1 diabetes. CDR3s include the opening cysteine and the closing phenylalanine or tryptophan. D genes are given only for firm matches. Clone sizes are given selectively: once, few, many, or a class where the clone is expanded.

d_call	clone_size	v_call	j_call	cdr3_aa	cdr3_nt
NA	few	TRBV30	TRBJ2-7	CAWRKGPGSYEQYF	TGTGCCTGGAGGAAAGGACCGGGATCCTACGAGCAGTACTTC
TRBD1	NA	TRBV10-3	TRBJ1-2	CAISEQGAYGYTF	TGTGCCATCAGTGAGCAGGGGGCTTATGGCTACACCTTC
NA	NA	TRBV9	TRBJ2-7	CASSPQISYEQYF	TGTGCCAGCTCCCCCCAGATCTCCTACGAGCAGTACTTC
NA	few	TRBV7-9	TRBJ2-2	CASSLIKGNTGELFF	TGTGCCAGCAGCCTCATCAAGGGAAACACCGGGGAGCTGTTTTTT
NA	NA	TRBV2	TRBJ2-7	CASSESGGEQYF	TGTGCCAGCAGTGAATCGGGTGGCGAGCAGTACTTC
NA	few	TRBV5-1	TRBJ1-4	CASTREAGEKLFF	TGCGCCAGCACCCGCGAGGCGGGAGAAAAACTGTTTTTT
NA	NA	TRBV7-2	TRBJ1-5	CASSLSSGTRQPQHF	TGTGCCAGCAGCTTATCGTCAGGGACGAGGCAGCCCCAGCATTTT
NA	few	TRBV19	TRBJ2-7	CGPRGSEQYF	TGTGGCCCCCGAGGGAGCGAGCAGTACTTC
NA	NA	TRBV7-2	TRBJ2-7	CASREKIGYSYEQYF	TGTGCCAGCAGAGAGAAGATAGGGTACTCCTACGAGCAGTACTTC
NA	few	TRBV4-1	TRBJ2-3	CASSQVPGDPSTDTQYF	TGCGCCAGCAGCCAAGTCCCCGGGGACCCTAGCACAGATACGCAGTATTTT
NA	few	TRBV18	TRBJ1-4	CASSRAKGEKLFF	TGTGCCAGCTCTAGAGCCAAAGGTGAAAAACTGTTTTTT
NA	NA	TRBV4-2	TRBJ1-1	CASSSQGGGTEAFF	TGTGCCAGCAGCTCACAGGGCGGCGGCACTGAAGCTTTCTTT
TRBD1	few	TRBV7-2	TRBJ2-7	CASSPSTGLYEQYF	TGTGCCAGCAGCCCTTCGACAGGGCTCTACGAGCAGTACTTC
NA	few	TRBV5-6	TRBJ2-1	CASSPPPPAGYNEQFF	TGTGCCAGCAGCCCACCCCCCCCAGCGGGCTACAATGAGCAGTTCTTC
NA	few	TRBV5-1	TRBJ2-1	CASRASEYNEQFF	TGCGCCAGCAGAGCGAGCGAGTACAATGAGCAGTTCTTC
NA	NA	TRBV25-1	TRBJ1-5	CASSGDRSPQHF	TGTGCCAGCAGTGGGGATCGGTCGCCCCAGCATTTT
NA	NA	TRBV9	TRBJ2-2	CASSVGTGELFF	TGTGCCAGCAGCGTTGGAACCGGGGAGCTGTTTTTT
NA	NA	TRBV29-1	TRBJ2-7	CSGRQANSYEQYF	TGCAGCGGTCGTCAGGCGAACTCCTACGAGCAGTACTTC
NA	few	TRBV10-3	TRBJ2-1	CAISRDPTYNEQFF	TGTGCCATCAGCCGGGACCCCACCTACAATGAGCAGTTCTTC
NA	few	TRBV4-3	TRBJ2-2	CASSQVGGTVHTGELFF	TGCGCCAGCAGCCAAGTAGGAGGGACAGTTCACACCGGGGAGCTGTTTTTT
NA	few	TRBV5-6	TRBJ2-7	CASSFRDGSYEQYF	TGTGCCAGCAGCTTCCGGGACGGCTCCTACGAGCAGTACTTC
TRBD1	NA	TRBV20-1	TRBJ2-5	CSALTGTAQYF	TGCAGTGCTCTGACAGGGACGGCCCAGTACTTC
NA	NA	TRBV5-8	TRBJ2-5	CASSLPDRETQYF	TGTGCCAGCAGCTTGCCGGATAGGGAGACCCAGTACTTC
NA	NA	TRBV2	TRBJ2-7	CASSIRAWVTYEQYF	TGTGCCAGCAGTATCAGGGCTTGGGTCACCTACGAGCAGTACTTC
NA	few	TRBV7-2	TRBJ2-7	CASSFAGTTPYEQYF	TGTGCCAGCAGCTTCGCCGGGACCACCCCTTACGAGCAGTACTTC
NA	NA	TRBV28	TRBJ2-3	CATHGDTQYF	TGTGCCACCCATGGAGATACGCAGTATTTT
TRBD1	few	TRBV7-9	TRBJ2-1	CASSLNRDRGYNEQFF	TGTGCCAGCAGCTTGAATCGGGACAGGGGGTACAATGAGCAGTTCTTC
NA	NA	TRBV25-1	TRBJ2-1	CASSESTGIFNEQFF	TGTGCCAGCAGTGAATCTACGGGAATTTTTAATGAGCAGTTCTTC
NA	few	TRBV7-9	TRBJ1-3	CASSRESIAGNTIYF	TGTGCCAGCAGTCGGGAGTCTATTGCTGGAAACACCATATATTTT
NA	NA	TRBV30	TRBJ2-2	CAWRPMRTSGSGELFF	TGTGCCTGGCGGCCGATGAGGACATCGGGGTCCGGGGAGCTGTTTTTT
NA	few	TRBV4-1	TRBJ1-1	CASNRGGHRDTEAFF	TGCGCCAGCAATCGCGGGGGGCATCGGGACACTGAAGCTTTCTTT
TRBD1	NA	TRBV25-1	TRBJ1-6	CASSTGTDSYNSPLHF	TGTGCCAGCAGTACCGGGACAGACTCCTATAATTCACCCCTCCACTTT
NA	NA	TRBV7-3	TRBJ1-1	CASSLQGFGTEAFF	TGTGCCAGCAGCTTACAGGGGTTCGGCACTGAAGCTTTCTTT
TRBD2	few	TRBV9	TRBJ2-3	CASSLTSGRTPDTQYF	TGTGCCAGCAGCCTTACTAGCGGGAGAACCCCGGATACGCAGTATTTT
NA	NA	TRBV7-2	TRBJ1-3	CASSRHGHSRENTIYF	TGTGCCAGCAGCCGTCACGGACACTCGAGGGAAAACACCATATATTTT
NA	few	TRBV29-1	TRBJ2-3	CSVDSGPGGDTQYF	TGCAGCGTTGATTCGGGCCCCGGGGGAGATACGCAGTATTTT
NA	NA	TRBV2	TRBJ2-6	CASSGGRILPQAAGANVLTF	TGTGCCAGCAGTGGGGGCAGGATACTTCCCCAGGCAGCTGGGGCCAACGTCCTGACTTTC
NA	few	TRBV4-2	TRBJ2-5	CASSQGQTRETQYF	TGTGCCAGCAGCCAAGGACAGACCAGGGAGACCCAGTACTTC
TRBD2	NA	TRBV4-3	TRBJ2-7	CASSQAASGGSYEQYF	TGCGCCAGCAGCCAAGCGGCTAGCGGGGGTTCCTACGAGCAGTACTTC
NA	few	TRBV30	TRBJ2-7	CAWSLAPGHGYEQYF	TGTGCCTGGAGTCTAGCACCGGGACACGGATACGAGCAGTACTTC
NA	NA	TRBV7-3	TRBJ2-2	CASSPATSTGELFF	TGTGCCAGCAGCCCCGCGACTAGCACCGGGGAGCTGTTTTTT